These T cell receptor beta chains were read from a single sample in a study of sequential checkpoint blockade in melanoma. Sequencing was performed with immunoSEQ multiplex PCR; in TCRdb, only in-frame clones are kept and a portion is missing. In the table there are fewer than 50,000 clones, roughly 84% of which are singletons. This material consisted of CD8+ T cells sorted from blood (inferred from file names), taken from a patient given nivolumab and ipilimumab in sequence. These receptors came from a human donor with melanoma. Each CDR3 is given with its conserved first and last residue. D genes are given only for firm matches. Only part of the rows carry a size: once, few, many, or a class if the clone is expanded.

abundance	d_gene	v_gene	j_gene	CDR3aa	CDR3nt
.	.	TRBV4-1	TRBJ1-5	CASSLMRNQPQHF	TGCGCCAGCAGCCTTATGAGAAATCAGCCCCAGCATTTT
.	TRBD1	TRBV5-6	TRBJ1-1	CASSSYRGENTEAFF	TGTGCCAGCAGCTCCTACAGGGGGGAGAACACTGAAGCTTTCTTT
.	.	TRBV27	TRBJ1-1	CASSLYSGGSNEAFF	TGTGCCAGCAGTTTATATTCGGGGGGTTCGAATGAAGCTTTCTTT
.	.	TRBV2	TRBJ2-1	CASNQRSDVNEQFF	TGTGCCAGCAATCAGCGGTCGGATGTTAATGAGCAGTTCTTC
.	.	TRBV7-3	TRBJ2-1	CASSLGANEQFF	TGTGCCAGCAGCTTAGGAGCTAATGAGCAGTTCTTC
.	TRBD1	TRBV27	TRBJ2-5	CASSPLTGNNQETQYF	TGTGCCAGCAGTCCCCTGACAGGGAACAACCAAGAGACCCAGTACTTC
.	.	TRBV7-9	TRBJ2-1	CASSSVNVAEQFF	TGTGCCAGCAGCTCCGTTAATGTAGCCGAGCAGTTCTTC
.	TRBD2	TRBV14	TRBJ2-1	CASSQVLATYNEQFF	TGTGCCAGCAGCCAAGTACTAGCGACCTACAATGAGCAGTTCTTC
.	.	TRBV30	TRBJ1-1	CAWSDLREKGGAFF	TGTGCCTGGAGTGATTTACGGGAAAAGGGTGGTGCTTTCTTT
.	TRBD1	TRBV5-1	TRBJ2-2	CASRRTLTGGNTGELFF	TGCGCCAGCAGAAGGACCCTGACAGGGGGGAACACCGGGGAGCTGTTTTTT
.	.	TRBV6-1	TRBJ1-1	CASSDFGANTEAFF	TGTGCCAGCAGTGATTTTGGAGCGAACACTGAAGCTTTCTTT
few	.	TRBV28	TRBJ2-2	CASLLTGELFF	TGTGCCAGCCTTCTAACCGGGGAGCTGTTTTTT
.	.	TRBV9	TRBJ2-2	CASSVRAGLTGELFF	TGTGCCAGCAGCGTCAGGGCAGGGTTAACCGGGGAGCTGTTTTTT
.	.	TRBV7-2	TRBJ2-3	CASSPGQEGADTQYF	TGTGCCAGCTCTCCGGGTCAGGAGGGCGCAGATACGCAGTATTTT
.	.	TRBV27	TRBJ2-1	CASSPQVGWLHNEQFF	TGTGCCAGCAGCCCCCAGGTGGGTTGGCTTCACAATGAGCAGTTCTTC
few	.	TRBV7-9	TRBJ1-1	CASSFLGSNTEAFF	TGTGCCAGCAGCTTCCTCGGGTCGAACACTGAAGCTTTCTTT
few	.	TRBV27	TRBJ1-1	CASKTITENTEAFF	TGTGCCAGCAAAACCATAACAGAGAACACTGAAGCTTTCTTT
few	TRBD1	TRBV7-9	TRBJ1-4	CASSPRQGPNEKLFF	TGTGCCAGCAGCCCGAGACAGGGTCCTAATGAAAAACTGTTTTTT
.	.	TRBV6-5	TRBJ2-5	CASSYESHGETQYF	TGTGCCAGCAGTTACGAGTCCCATGGAGAGACCCAGTACTTC
.	.	TRBV4-2	TRBJ2-1	CASSQEGYYNEQFF	TGTGCCAGCAGCCAAGAGGGCTACTACAATGAGCAGTTCTTC
.	TRBD1	TRBV5-4	TRBJ1-1	CASRDRDSNTEAFF	TGTGCCAGCAGAGACAGGGACTCGAACACTGAAGCTTTCTTT
.	TRBD2	TRBV13	TRBJ2-7	CASSLGLAGGLVSYEQYF	TGTGCCAGCAGCTTAGGTCTAGCGGGAGGCTTAGTCTCCTACGAGCAGTACTTC
.	.	TRBV6-4	TRBJ1-5	CASSGRTGPPSNQPQHF	TGTGCCAGCAGTGGGCGAACAGGGCCACCAAGCAATCAGCCCCAGCATTTT
.	.	TRBV2	TRBJ1-4	CASCRDTSTNEKLFF	TGTGCCAGCTGCCGGGACACTTCAACTAATGAAAAACTGTTTTTT
.	.	TRBV15	TRBJ2-7	CATRVQGAYEQYF	TGTGCCACCAGGGTCCAGGGCGCCTACGAGCAGTACTTC
.	TRBD1	TRBV28	TRBJ2-3	CASSDRDGTDTQYF	TGTGCCAGCAGTGACAGGGATGGGACAGATACGCAGTATTTT
.	TRBD2	TRBV15	TRBJ2-1	CATSARSTGTSAYNEQFF	TGTGCCACCAGTGCCCGGTCCACCGGGACTAGCGCCTACAATGAGCAGTTCTTC
.	TRBD2	TRBV10-3	TRBJ2-1	CAISPGLAGGTSSYNEQFF	TGTGCCATCAGCCCGGGACTAGCGGGCGGAACCAGCTCCTACAATGAGCAGTTCTTC
.	.	TRBV29-1	TRBJ1-2	CSVELQGGYGYTF	TGCAGCGTTGAACTCCAAGGAGGCTATGGCTACACCTTC
.	.	TRBV27	TRBJ1-1	CASSSSYYGEAFF	TGTGCCAGCAGTTCGAGTTATTATGGTGAAGCTTTCTTT
.	.	TRBV11-1	TRBJ1-2	CASSLALGAPNPLYGYTF	TGTGCCAGCAGCTTAGCCTTGGGAGCCCCTAATCCCCTCTATGGCTACACCTTC
.	.	TRBV9	TRBJ2-5	CASSPRGATYPRDPKGEETQYF	TGTGCCAGCAGCCCCCGCGGGGCGACCTACCCCCGGGACCCTAAAGGGGAAGAGACCCAGTACTTC
.	TRBD1	TRBV9	TRBJ1-3	CASSRQGAAGNTIYF	TGTGCCAGCAGCAGACAGGGGGCAGCTGGAAACACCATATATTTT
.	TRBD2	TRBV19	TRBJ2-2	CVGRADTGELFF	TGTGTAGGGAGGGCGGACACCGGGGAGCTGTTTTTT
.	TRBD2	TRBV7-3	TRBJ2-3	CASSLVPAGRTDTQYF	TGTGCCAGCAGCTTAGTCCCAGCGGGACGCACAGATACGCAGTATTTT
.	.	TRBV30	TRBJ2-7	CAWSDPSSYEQYF	TGTGCCTGGAGTGACCCTAGCTCCTACGAGCAGTACTTC
.	TRBD2	TRBV27	TRBJ2-3	CASSLGGLAERSTDTQYF	TGTGCCAGCAGTTTGGGGGGACTAGCGGAGCGATCCACAGATACGCAGTATTTT
.	.	TRBV30	TRBJ1-1	CAWSVRSGNTEAFF	TGTGCCTGGAGTGTACGGTCAGGTAACACTGAAGCTTTCTTT
.	.	TRBV28	TRBJ2-5	CASSPEVTVPGETQYF	TGTGCCAGCAGTCCAGAGGTTACTGTCCCGGGAGAGACCCAGTACTTC
.	.	TRBV27	TRBJ2-1	CASSFRDTDNEQFF	TGTGCCAGCAGTTTTAGGGACACGGACAATGAGCAGTTCTTC
.	.	TRBV29-1	TRBJ1-1	CSAPRGNTEAFF	TGCAGCGCCCCCAGGGGGAACACTGAAGCTTTCTTT
.	.	TRBV19	TRBJ2-2	CASSIIGRGELFF	TGTGCCAGTAGTATTATTGGCCGCGGGGAGCTGTTTTTT
.	.	TRBV19	TRBJ2-1	CASATGSGSYNEQFF	TGTGCCAGTGCTACAGGGTCGGGCTCCTACAATGAGCAGTTCTTC
.	.	TRBV10-3	TRBJ1-4	CAISDWEEREKLFF	TGTGCCATCAGTGACTGGGAGGAAAGGGAAAAACTGTTTTTT
.	.	TRBV7-7	TRBJ1-5	CASSLALGEDQPQHF	TGTGCCAGCAGCTTAGCGCTCGGGGAGGATCAGCCCCAGCATTTT
.	.	TRBV2	TRBJ1-4	CACAGAEVLFF	TGTGCCTGCGCGGGGGCCGAAGTACTGTTTTTT
.	TRBD2	TRBV7-9	TRBJ2-7	CASSLKIAGAGEQYF	TGTGCCAGCAGCCTCAAGATAGCGGGAGCTGGCGAGCAGTACTTC
once	.	TRBV15	TRBJ2-7	CATSLTGNEQYF	TGTGCCACCAGCCTGACAGGTAACGAGCAGTACTTC
.	TRBD2	TRBV7-9	TRBJ2-1	CATLGGTPYNEQFF	TGTGCCACCCTCGGGGGGACCCCCTACAATGAGCAGTTCTTC
.	TRBD1	TRBV10-2	TRBJ2-7	CASSHPGQGTYEQYF	TGCGCCAGCAGTCACCCGGGACAGGGCACCTACGAGCAGTACTTC
.	.	TRBV6-5	TRBJ1-1	CASSYTGSTEAFF	TGTGCCAGCAGTTACACAGGTTCCACTGAAGCTTTCTTT